The entry that follows covers one T cell receptor (beta chain) sequence. This clonotype was observed many times. Its specific antigen is unknown. No base quality information exists; no much larger clone differs at one position. Via the germline V gene, CDR1 is SGHAT and CDR2 FQNNGV. Here V drops 4 bases and J drops 4 bases, and the junction holds 7 bases not matched to any gene. The CDR3, cysteine through phenylalanine, is 15 amino acids long. The retained sequence is limited to the CDR3, 45 bases, with the frame set at the first base. These data originate in a study of blood T cells in healthy people across ages (dated by TCRdb to 2013 to 2016). Some background on the complete study: Template switching captured roughly one uniquely barcoded TCR beta cDNA molecule per two T cells in model experiments. The donors were split into four age groups: young (average approximately 16 years), middle-aged (roughly 42), aged (more than 55) and long-lived (over 75). To track age-related changes in TCR beta repertoire diversity, the study relied on deep sequencing normalized with unique cDNA molecular identifiers. To avoid experimental bias, donors of different ages were distributed randomly across sequencing lanes. For two donors (one aged 18 to 30 and one aged 80 or older), the study analyzed two additional independent replicas of 1 million unique cDNA reads from the same blood draw. Overall study outcomes, separate from this receptor: The CMV infection status of donors was not known, potentially confounding age-related changes in expanded clonotypes. Total diversity estimates from one million sequenced T cells were considered lower bounds and underestimates. As age increased, observed TCR beta diversity per million T cells dropped in a roughly linear way, and a significant reduction was already evident by age 40. Compared with the aged group, the long-lived group had more naive CD4+ T cells, fewer expanded clones and increased TCR diversity, suggesting age selection. A strong correlation was found between observed TCR beta diversity and the percentage of naive T cells measured by flow cytometry. Conclusive comparison of naive and antigen-experienced compartments was prevented by the profiling of bulk unsorted PBMCs.

Donors were 35 to 40 systemically healthy Caucasian individuals from Russia aged roughly 6 to 95 years. Approximately 10 milliliters of peripheral blood were collected from each donor into EDTA-treated Vacutainer tubes. Ficoll-Paque density-gradient centrifugation was used to isolate PBMCs, with at least 6 million obtained per sample. Trizol reagent was used to extract total RNA from PBMCs, with at least 5 micrograms per sample. For every donor, an aliquot of PBMCs went through flow cytometry to measure the percentages of naive CD45RAhigh/CD27high T cells. The library was made by 5' RACE. The listed sequencing device is Illumina HiSeq 2500. A second about 7 to 11 cycle PCR used a sample-barcoded 5' primer and a J-beta primer mix. A unique molecular identifier was introduced onto each TCR beta cDNA molecule by a template-switch 5' adaptor carrying 12 random nucleotides. Each sample yielded at least 3 million CDR3-containing paired-end reads. All of the RNA was converted into first-strand cDNA using the Mint cDNA synthesis kit, with a TRBC-specific oligonucleotide serving as the primer. Following uracil-DNA glycosylase treatment, a first 18-cycle PCR with universal primers M1SS and BC2_uni_R was performed on all cDNA. Per the source publication's procedure: Each sample was normalized by randomly selecting 1 million high-quality reads, each carrying a distinct molecular identifier. Instead of being binned into consensus sequences, reads with shared molecular identifiers were discarded. MiTCR, run with a Q25 quality threshold and the strictest error-elimination algorithm, handled CDR3 identification, clonotype clustering and error correction. Lower-bound total TCR beta diversity was estimated with a nonparametric unseen species model using Euler transformation. TCRdb reprocessing: public reads trimmed at Q25 with fastp, clones called with MiXCR, in-frame beta chains kept. Entries that share a CDR3 protein sequence are merged under the most common genes and DNA. TCRdb's processing, not the study's, gives the V and J calls here. The sample yields 710,000 or so distinct CDR3 sequences; 32% were counted once. 15% to 17% of the sample is taken by the ten largest.

The TCR sequence derives from a woman aged 80 or over in good health. Donor details come from another sample of the same person, matched by shared clones. The specimen sequenced was blood. The rearranged chain carries TRBV11-2 and TRBJ2-7, and 10 bases in between align with TRBD1. The sequence in DNA is TGTGCCAGCAGCTGGCCAGGACAGGGGGGTTACGAGCAGTACTTC. It specifies CASSWPGQGGYEQYF.